These T cell receptor beta chains were read from a single sample in a study of OX40 agonist ivuxolimab in advanced cancers. Sequencing used immunoSEQ multiplex PCR; TCRdb keeps in-frame clones, though not all of them. Of tens of thousands of clones listed, over 80% were seen once; the top ten hold about 4%. The material was CD4+ or CD8+ T cells sorted from blood, obtained in a trial of the OX40 agonist ivuxolimab. Receptors originate from an adult with an advanced solid tumor such as melanoma, head and neck, liver or kidney cancer. Each CDR3 is given with its conserved first and last residue. D genes are given only for firm matches. Rows may omit the clone size; those that give it use once, few, many or a size class.

CDR3 protein | CDR3 DNA | J gene | D gene | clone size | V gene | CDR3 length
CASSFTDTQYF | TGTGCCAGCAGCTTTACAGATACGCAGTATTTT | TRBJ2-3 | - | - | TRBV7-9 | 11
CASSKGTGELFF | TGTGCCAGCTCGAAGGGCACCGGGGAGCTGTTTTTT | TRBJ2-2 | - | - | TRBV27 | 12
CAISVEGYEQYF | TGTGCCATCAGTGTAGAGGGGTACGAGCAGTACTTC | TRBJ2-7 | - | - | TRBV10-3 | 12
CASGNDGNYGYTF | TGTGCCAGCGGAAATGACGGAAACTATGGCTACACCTTC | TRBJ1-2 | - | - | TRBV27 | 13
CASSAPRTSGSYTGELFF | TGTGCCAGCAGTGCCCCTAGGACTAGCGGGAGTTACACCGGGGAGCTGTTTTTT | TRBJ2-2 | TRBD2 | - | TRBV2 | 18
CASSLGGSSYNEQFF | TGCGCCAGCAGCTTGGGCGGGAGCTCCTACAATGAGCAGTTCTTC | TRBJ2-1 | TRBD2 | - | TRBV5-1 | 15
CASKGGFNEKLFF | TGTGCCAGCAAAGGGGGTTTTAACGAAAAACTGTTTTTT | TRBJ1-4 | - | - | TRBV7-9 | 13
CAICKQGSLANQPQHF | TGTGCCATCTGTAAACAGGGCAGCTTGGCCAATCAGCCCCAGCATTTT | TRBJ1-5 | - | - | TRBV28 | 16
CASSLAFSNEQFF | TGTGCCAGCAGCTTAGCGTTCTCAAATGAGCAGTTCTTC | TRBJ2-1 | - | - | TRBV7-9 | 13
CASRGGRVLRDNEQFF | TGTGCCAGCAGGGGGGGCAGGGTACTGCGGGACAATGAGCAGTTCTTC | TRBJ2-1 | - | - | TRBV7-2 | 16
CASSLSSGRSYEQYF | TGTGCCAGCAGTTTATCTAGCGGGCGGTCCTACGAGCAGTACTTC | TRBJ2-7 | TRBD2 | - | TRBV6-5 | 15
CARGTSGRTGELFF | TGTGCCAGAGGGACTAGCGGGAGGACCGGGGAGCTGTTTTTT | TRBJ2-2 | TRBD2 | - | TRBV2 | 14
CASRMVDWTMDNEQFF | TGTGCCAGCAGGATGGTGGACTGGACCATGGACAATGAGCAGTTCTTC | TRBJ2-1 | - | - | TRBV2 | 16
CASSQDQGARGNEQFF | TGTGCCAGCAGCCAAGATCAGGGGGCCAGGGGGAATGAGCAGTTCTTC | TRBJ2-1 | TRBD1 | - | TRBV14 | 16
CASSLGSVTQYF | TGTGCCAGCAGCTTAGGGTCCGTTACGCAGTATTTT | TRBJ2-3 | - | - | TRBV11-2 | 12
CASRQGDFSTDTQYF | TGCGCCAGCAGACAGGGGGACTTTTCCACAGATACGCAGTATTTT | TRBJ2-3 | TRBD1 | - | TRBV4-1 | 15
CASSVVGSGNTIYF | TGTGCCAGCAGCGTAGTAGGTTCAGGAAACACCATATATTTT | TRBJ1-3 | - | - | TRBV9 | 14
CATSRESETQYF | TGTGCCACCAGCAGAGAATCGGAGACCCAGTACTTC | TRBJ2-5 | - | few | TRBV15 | 12
CASSLVGTIRFEQYF | TGTGCCAGCAGCTTAGTCGGCACTATTAGGTTCGAGCAGTACTTC | TRBJ2-7 | - | - | TRBV7-2 | 15
CASSEPQGAYEQYF | TGTGCCAGCAGCGAACCGCAGGGAGCCTACGAGCAGTACTTC | TRBJ2-7 | - | few | TRBV7-9 | 14
CASSSTYTGTGEEQYF | TGTGCCAGCAGTTCAACGTACACCGGGACAGGGGAAGAGCAGTACTTC | TRBJ2-7 | TRBD1 | - | TRBV27 | 16
CASSVEETQYF | TGTGCCAGCAGTGTAGAGGAGACCCAGTACTTC | TRBJ2-5 | - | - | TRBV2 | 11
CASSRTGTGPEKLFF | TGCGCCAGCAGCCGGACCGGGACAGGGCCCGAAAAACTGTTTTTT | TRBJ1-4 | TRBD1 | - | TRBV4-1 | 15
CASSLTPGQGARGNQPQHF | TGCGCCAGCAGCCTCACCCCGGGACAGGGGGCTAGGGGCAATCAGCCCCAGCATTTT | TRBJ1-5 | TRBD1 | - | TRBV4-1 | 19
CASSPPGDFTYNEQFF | TGTGCCAGCAGCCCGCCTGGGGACTTCACCTACAATGAGCAGTTCTTC | TRBJ2-1 | - | - | TRBV28 | 16
CASSPTVNWGAFF | TGTGCCAGCAGCCCCACGGTTAATTGGGGAGCTTTCTTT | TRBJ1-1 | - | - | TRBV7-9 | 13
CASGKGFEKLFF | TGTGCCAGCGGAAAGGGATTTGAAAAACTGTTTTTT | TRBJ1-4 | - | - | TRBV2 | 12
CASSGRGGAGYTF | TGTGCCAGTAGTGGGAGAGGGGGCGCCGGCTACACCTTC | TRBJ1-2 | TRBD1 | once | TRBV19 | 13
CASSPQVFSYEQYF | TGTGCCAGTAGTCCCCAGGTATTCTCCTACGAGCAGTACTTC | TRBJ2-7 | - | - | TRBV19 | 14
CASSLPWTGASYEQYF | TGTGCCAGCAGCCTGCCCTGGACAGGGGCTTCCTACGAGCAGTACTTC | TRBJ2-7 | TRBD1 | - | TRBV7-2 | 16
CASSSGLAVYNEQFF | TGTGCCAGCAGCTCGGGACTAGCGGTTTACAATGAGCAGTTCTTC | TRBJ2-1 | TRBD2 | - | TRBV11-3 | 15
CASRYSTGAEQYF | TGTGCCAGCAGATACAGTACAGGGGCCGAGCAGTACTTC | TRBJ2-7 | TRBD1 | - | TRBV6-6 | 13
CASSLRGGQPQHF | TGTGCCAGCAGCCTCCGAGGGGGGCAGCCCCAGCATTTT | TRBJ1-5 | - | - | TRBV7-9 | 13
CATSRRGPLGPEAFF | TGTGCCACCAGCAGACGGGGCCCCTTAGGGCCTGAAGCTTTCTTT | TRBJ1-1 | - | - | TRBV15 | 15
CASRDDMGEKLFF | TGTGCCAGCAGAGACGATATGGGGGAAAAACTGTTTTTT | TRBJ1-4 | - | few | TRBV28 | 13
CAWIEGDSYEQYF | TGTGCCTGGATTGAAGGGGACTCCTACGAGCAGTACTTC | TRBJ2-7 | - | - | TRBV30 | 13
CASSPDRFYEQYF | TGTGCCAGCAGCCCGGACAGGTTCTACGAGCAGTACTTC | TRBJ2-7 | TRBD1 | - | TRBV7-9 | 13
CASSLLTRGEGYTF | TGTGCCAGCAGCTTGCTCACGCGGGGAGAGGGCTACACCTTC | TRBJ1-2 | - | - | TRBV9 | 14
CASRFTGAAGELFF | TGTGCCAGCCGGTTTACAGGGGCGGCCGGGGAGCTGTTTTTT | TRBJ2-2 | TRBD1 | few | TRBV19 | 14
CASSFPTTPEQYF | TGTGCCAGCAGCTTCCCGACGACGCCCGAGCAGTACTTC | TRBJ2-7 | - | few | TRBV7-9 | 13
CASSPLRTYEQYF | TGTGCCAGCAGTCCGCTCAGGACGTACGAGCAGTACTTC | TRBJ2-7 | - | - | TRBV27 | 13
CASSLEARRTDTQYF | TGTGCCAGCAGCTTAGAGGCACGCCGCACAGATACGCAGTATTTT | TRBJ2-3 | - | - | TRBV11-1 | 15
CASSYRRDSRIYEQYF | TGTGCCAGCAGCTACCGCCGGGATTCCAGGATCTACGAGCAGTACTTC | TRBJ2-7 | - | - | TRBV9 | 16
CASTAVAANYGYTF | TGTGCCAGCACTGCGGTGGCGGCCAACTATGGCTACACCTTC | TRBJ1-2 | - | - | TRBV5-6 | 14
CASTQPQHF | TGTGCCAGCACCCAACCCCAGCATTTT | TRBJ1-5 | - | - | TRBV5-8 | 9
CASSLAYGRVVSNEQFF | TGCGCCAGCAGCTTGGCCTATGGCAGGGTGGTAAGCAATGAGCAGTTCTTC | TRBJ2-1 | - | - | TRBV5-1 | 17
CASRKTYGYTF | TGTGCCAGCAGAAAGACCTATGGCTACACCTTC | TRBJ1-2 | - | few | TRBV21-1 | 11
CATSRDLGQDIQYF | TGTGCCACCAGCAGAGATTTGGGACAGGACATTCAGTACTTC | TRBJ2-4 | TRBD1 | - | TRBV15 | 14
CASSLTGGATGELFF | TGTGCCAGCAGTTTAACAGGGGGTGCCACCGGGGAGCTGTTTTTT | TRBJ2-2 | TRBD1 | once | TRBV28 | 15
CASSLGTSNEKLFF | TGTGCCAGCAGCTTAGGAACGTCTAATGAAAAACTGTTTTTT | TRBJ1-4 | - | - | TRBV7-9 | 14
CASSLAGAGGPDTQYF | TGTGCCAGCAGCTTGGCCGGGGCGGGAGGCCCAGATACGCAGTATTTT | TRBJ2-3 | TRBD2 | - | TRBV5-4 | 16
CASSTNKAQPQHF | TGTGCCAGTAGTACCAACAAGGCTCAGCCCCAGCATTTT | TRBJ1-5 | - | once | TRBV19 | 13
CASSRAGAPTGELFF | TGTGCCAGCAGTCGAGCGGGAGCCCCCACCGGGGAGCTGTTTTTT | TRBJ2-2 | TRBD2 | - | TRBV27 | 15
CASSLLVDLDIQYF | TGTGCCAGCAGTTTATTGGTAGATCTGGACATTCAGTACTTC | TRBJ2-4 | - | - | TRBV28 | 14
CASSDFLSSGTYNEQFF | TGTGCCAGCAGCGATTTTCTCTCAAGCGGGACCTACAATGAGCAGTTCTTC | TRBJ2-1 | TRBD2 | - | TRBV7-9 | 17
CASSPYGLAGGWEQYF | TGTGCCAGCAGTCCCTATGGACTAGCGGGAGGGTGGGAGCAGTACTTC | TRBJ2-7 | TRBD2 | - | TRBV28 | 16
CASSLLAGNQETQYF | TGTGCCAGCAGTCTTCTAGCGGGTAACCAAGAGACCCAGTACTTC | TRBJ2-5 | TRBD2 | - | TRBV6-1 | 15
CASRFYFYRKTYGYTF | TGTGCCAGCAGGTTTTACTTCTACAGAAAGACCTATGGCTACACCTTC | TRBJ1-2 | - | - | TRBV21-1 | 16
CASSTGTVNTGELFF | TGTGCCAGCTCAACCGGGACAGTGAACACCGGGGAGCTGTTTTTT | TRBJ2-2 | TRBD1 | - | TRBV18 | 15
CAWSVKGVRDIQYF | TGTGCCTGGAGTGTGAAGGGGGTGCGGGACATTCAGTACTTC | TRBJ2-4 | - | - | TRBV30 | 14